This T cell receptor (beta chain) emerged from a study of identical twins. Study-wide points: Twins' excess sharing was less marked for out-of-frame beta sequences. A cross-sectional statistical analysis, not follow-up of the same donors, supported the conclusions. The models gave estimates that fell short of the out-of-frame TCR alpha sharing seen in monozygotic twins. Insertions were reduced in abundant cord blood beta clonotypes but not in memory repertoires.

CDR3 length: 15 amino acids. The ends were cut back, 10 bases at V and 1 base at J, with 16 bases in the middle. TCRdb recomputed calls from the 5' RACE reads with MiXCR, one row per CDR3 protein. The table has approximately 700,000 distinct CDR3 sequences, 6.1% seen once. In its sample, this clonotype was seen many times. Its antigen remains unidentified. The chain has TRBV12-3 or TRBV12-4 and TRBJ2-2; TRBD2 might be the D (5 bases). The sequenced sample consisted of naive T cells sorted from blood. The sequence came from a man between 18 and 35 years old in good health. The DNA of the CDR3 is TGTGCCACCCGCCGACTAACCGAGAACACCGGGGAGCTGTTTTTT. Translated, it gives CATRRLTENTGELFF.